These 21 T cell receptor beta chains were all obtained from the same sample, sequenced in a study of cytomegalovirus exposure and HLA in healthy donors. PCR used 60 Vbeta primers and 13 Jbeta primers. Sequencing was performed with immunoSEQ multiplex PCR; in TCRdb, only in-frame clones are kept and a portion is missing. The sample has approximately 140,000 clones, under 90% seen once; the top ten hold about 0.71%. The sample taken for sequencing was PBMCs. All receptors derive from a man in his late teens or twenties in good health and CMV-seronegative.

The V gene is TRBV6-5, the J gene TRBJ1-2, with D unresolved. This CDR3 has 16 amino acids. The V end lost 0 bases, the J end lost 4 bases, and 15 bases lay between the germline ends. Germline CDR1 is MNHEY and CDR2 is SVGAGI. CDR3 DNA: TGTGCCAGCAGTTACTCGGGTTGGCCGAGGAGCTATGGCTACACCTTC. Encoded protein: CASSYSGWPRSYGYTF.

V and J are TRBV27 and TRBJ1-1; 11 nucleotides align to TRBD1. The CDR3 runs to 16 residues. Trimming removed 4 bases from V and 3 bases from J; junction bases left unmatched: 7. Germline V gene lookup returns CDR1 MNHEY and CDR2 SMNVEV (reference sequence). In nucleotides, the CDR3 is TGTGCCAGCAGTTCCCTGGGGACAGGGGGGGACACTGAAGCTTTCTTT. Translation gives CASSSLGTGGDTEAFF.

The chain uses TRBV9 and TRBJ2-1; TRBD1 agrees at 8 bases. The V gene's germline CDR1 is SGDLS and CDR2 YYNGEE. Unmatched junction bases numbered 6, after V lost 3 bases and J lost 7 bases. This CDR3 is 14 amino acids long. The CDR3 region is CASSAWTGKNEQFF. CDR3 in DNA: TGTGCCAGCAGCGCTTGGACAGGGAAGAATGAGCAGTTCTTC.

V gene TRBV1 combines with J gene TRBJ1-5; TRBD1 is taken as the D call from the table, unchecked against the DNA. TRBV1 is listed as a pseudogene. CDR3 length: 17 amino acids. CDR3 residues: CTSSQDGDRGPVQPQHF. CDR3 DNA sequence: TGCACCAGCAGCCAAGATGGGGACAGGGGGCCGGTTCAGCCCCAGCATTTT.

This clone was detected only a few times. The chain joins TRBV28 to TRBJ1-1; 7 bases line up with TRBD1. Per germline, CDR1 MDHEN and CDR2 SYDVKM. The CDR3 has 19 residues. The V segment lost 2 bases and the J segment 1 base; nucleotides outside the gene matches: 16. The chain's CDR3 is CASSLGPARSDRENTEAFF. The DNA of the CDR3 is TGTGCCAGCAGTTTAGGTCCCGCGCGATCAGACAGGGAGAACACTGAAGCTTTCTTT.

The rearrangement joins TRBV6-5 to TRBJ2-5; TRBD1 aligns across 9 bases. The CDR3 sequence is 15 residues long. The V and J ends lost 0 bases and 6 bases, in that order; junction bases with no gene match: 5. Germline V CDR1 and CDR2: MNHEY, SVGAGI. CDR3 sequence: CASSYSGQGAKTQYF. The CDR3 bases are TGTGCCAGCAGTTACTCGGGACAGGGTGCGAAGACCCAGTACTTC.

This chain joins TRBV5-1 and TRBJ2-4; D is perhaps TRBD2 (6 bases). Germline CDR1 reads SGHRS; CDR2 reads YFSETQ. V lost 2 bases and J 1 base, leaving 16 bases between the germline ends. This CDR3 is built from 17 residues. The CDR3 DNA sequence: TGCGCCAGCAGCTTACCAAAGGGTGGAGGGGCCAAAAACATTCAGTACTTC. Encoded protein: CASSLPKGGGAKNIQYF.

This clone was picked up one time. In DNA, the CDR3 is TGTGCCAGCAGTTCCCCTCAGACTGAAGCTTTCTTT. Residues: CASSSPQTEAFF. V usage is TRBV27 and J usage is TRBJ1-1; D is uncertain. CDR3 length: 12 residues. Germline V gene sequence: CDR1 MNHEY, CDR2 SMNVEV (reference sequence). V lost 4 bases and J 5 bases, leaving 8 bases between the germline ends.

This clone has a handful of counts. Germline and junction disagree at one end, which may indicate a read error. V gene TRBV11-2 combines with J gene TRBJ2-7; D possibly corresponds to TRBD1 (7 bases). This CDR3 spans 11 amino acids. Germline V CDR1 and CDR2: SGHAT, FQNNGV. CDR3 DNA sequence: TGTGCCAGCAGCCAGGGGGGCCTGTCCGTGTTC. Translating gives CASSQGGLSVF.

The chain joins TRBV6-5 to TRBJ1-5, with unresolved D. The CDR3 has 15 amino acids. Trimming took 7 bases from V and 2 from J, leaving 15 bases between them. CDR1 and CDR2 from the germline V gene are MNHEY and SVGAGI. The CDR3 region has the DNA TGTGCCAGCACTCCCGGGGTCGAAGGCAATCAGCCCCAGCATTTT. It encodes CASTPGVEGNQPQHF.

V usage is TRBV25-1 and J usage is TRBJ2-7, with TRBD1 identical over 9 bases. The V segment lost 8 bases and the J segment 4 bases; nucleotides outside the gene matches: 15. CDR3 length: 16 amino acids. Germline CDR1 reads MGHDK; CDR2 reads SYGVNS. The chain's CDR3 is CASAKTETGGNYEQYF. CDR3 nucleotides: TGTGCCAGCGCGAAGACCGAAACAGGGGGCAATTACGAGCAGTACTTC.

V usage is TRBV10-1 and J usage is TRBJ2-1, with D possibly being TRBD2 (6 bases). The V gene's germline CDR1 is WNHNN and CDR2 SYGVQD (reference sequence). Trimming took 0 bases from V and 9 from J, leaving 12 bases between them. The CDR3 length is 14 residues. The CDR3 sequence is CASSESAGRLEQFF. CDR3 coding DNA: TGCGCCAGCAGTGAGTCGGCGGGACGCCTTGAGCAGTTCTTC.

The rearrangement links TRBV13 to TRBJ1-4, with 9 bases identical to TRBD1. V gave up 4 bases and J gave up 3 bases; unmatched junction bases: 3. This CDR3 contains 15 residues. In germline, CDR1 is PRHDT, CDR2 FYEKMQ (reference sequence). CDR3 nucleotide sequence: TGTGCCAGCAGCTCGTGGACAGGGGCTAATGAAAAACTGTTTTTT. Translated, it gives CASSSWTGANEKLFF.

This chain links TRBV7-3 with TRBJ2-1, with D possibly TRBD2 on 6 matching bases. Germline V gene lookup returns CDR1 SGHTA and CDR2 FQGTGA. The CDR3 length is 17 residues. V was shortened by 2 bases and J by 8 bases, with 22 bases between the two germline ends. The CDR3 sequence: CASSLESDYPGVDEQFF. The CDR3 coding sequence is TGTGCCAGCAGCTTAGAGTCGGACTACCCCGGTGTCGATGAGCAGTTCTTC.

V gene TRBV11-2 combines with J gene TRBJ1-6; D gene uncertain. The V gene lost 4 bases and the J gene lost 7 bases, with 17 bases spanning the gap. The germline gives CDR1 SGHAT, CDR2 FQNNGV. The CDR3 contains 16 residues. This chain's CDR3 is CASSSLSRLRNSPLHF. The CDR3 DNA reads TGTGCCAGCAGCTCTTTAAGTCGTCTGAGGAATTCACCCCTCCACTTT. Using reference TRBV11-2 and TRBJ1-6 for the parts outside the CDR3, the full variable domain is EAGVAQSPRYKIIEKRQSVAFWCNPISGHATLYWYQQILGQGPKLLIQFQNNGVVDDSQLPKDRFSAERLKGVDSTLKIQPAKLEDSAVYLCASSSLSRLRNSPLHFGNGTRLTVT.

The gene calls are TRBV5-1 and TRBJ1-6; D is uncertain. CDR3 length equals 14 residues. The germline gives CDR1 SGHRS, CDR2 YFSETQ. V was shortened by 3 bases and J by 8 bases, with 12 bases between the two germline ends. The CDR3 DNA is TGCGCCAGCAGCTCCCATCCGGAGGATTCACCCCTCCACTTT. The encoded protein is CASSSHPEDSPLHF.

The chain uses TRBV5-6 and TRBJ1-2; D is unclear. Trimming left V 2 bases short and J 2 bases short, with 13 bases between. This CDR3 spans 15 amino acids. The germline V gene encodes CDR1 SGHDT and CDR2 YYEEEE. This CDR3 reads CASSFSAAGNYGYTF. Here the CDR3 DNA reads TGTGCCAGCAGCTTCTCGGCTGCGGGAAACTATGGCTACACCTTC.

V is TRBV4-3 and J is TRBJ1-3, with 7 bases fitting TRBD1. V dropped 8 bases and J dropped 4; count of bases not matched to a gene: 11. This CDR3 has 15 amino acids. Germline-derived CDR1 and CDR2 are LGHNA and YSLEER. CDR3 region: CASAKDRAAGNTIYF. CDR3 nucleotide sequence: TGCGCCAGCGCTAAAGACAGGGCCGCAGGAAACACCATATATTTT.

The chain joins TRBV5-1 to TRBJ2-7, with 10 bases identical to TRBD1. CDR1 SGHRS and CDR2 YFSETQ come from the germline V gene. V lost 4 bases to trimming and J lost 9 bases; unmatched junction nucleotides: 10. This CDR3 region has 14 residues. CDR3 DNA: TGCGCCAGCAGCCCTCCGGACAGGGGGACGGTGCAGTACTTC. Translation: CASSPPDRGTVQYF.

This clone was counted once. The chain couples TRBV25-1 to TRBJ2-3; the D is unclear. Deletions cut 4 bases from V and 5 bases from J, with 4 bases between. In germline, CDR1 is MGHDK, CDR2 SYGVNS. This CDR3 has 11 residues. This CDR3 reads CASSAVDTQYF. The CDR3 DNA is TGTGCCAGCAGTGCTGTAGATACGCAGTATTTT.

The V and J genes are TRBV10-3 and TRBJ1-6, with 7 bases lining up with TRBD1. Germline loops: CDR1 ENHRY, CDR2 SYGVKD. Trimming at V came to 0 bases and at J to 5 bases, leaving 4 bases not matched to a gene. This CDR3 has 16 amino acids. CDR3 residues: CAISESGQNNNSPLHF. DNA of the CDR3: TGTGCCATCAGTGAGTCGGGACAGAACAATAATTCACCCCTCCACTTT.